This TCR beta chain was profiled in a study of blood T cell repertoires in COVID-19. After removal of 4 bases from V and 11 bases from J, the junction contained 6 bases not matched to a gene. This CDR3 is 12 amino acids long. Clones were read by immunoSEQ multiplex PCR, and TCRdb kept only the in-frame ones, dropping some. The top ten hold approximately 2.8% of the sample, which has hundreds of thousands of clones, about 86% seen once. This TCR derives from a woman in her forties or fifties in a cohort exposed to, infected with or recovered from COVID-19 (not recorded which). This chain connects TRBV12-3 or TRBV12-4 to TRBJ1-1; 8 bases are shared with TRBD1. What was sequenced was PBMCs or T cells enriched from blood (not recorded which). The CDR3 here is CASSWGQVNAFF. The CDR3 DNA reads TGTGCCAGCAGTTGGGGACAGGTTAACGCTTTCTTT.